The 17 T cell receptor beta chains below come from one sample, sequenced in a study of a mutant IDH1 vaccine in newly diagnosed glioma. Antigens of these TCRs are unknown. Time point defined: week 23, last vaccination. The vaccine gave 300 ug of a 20-mer mutant IDH1 peptide subcutaneously per dose. This table comes from immunoSEQ multiplex PCR, and its TCRdb copy is limited to in-frame clones, with some not included. The repertoire holds about 38,000 clones, with 81% as singletons. This sample comprised PBMCs, obtained from a glioma patient whose treatment included an IDH1 peptide vaccine. All receptors come from a man aged 40-49 years with glioma.

The V call is TRBV19, the J call TRBJ2-2; 10 bases map to TRBD2. V lost 5 bases, J lost 7 bases, and 13 bases stayed unmatched. CDR1 and CDR2 (germline): LNHDA, SQIVND (reference sequence). There are 17 residues in the CDR3. DNA for the CDR3: TGTGCCAGTAGTTCGTCTAGCGGGAGTTTTGTCGGCGGGGAGCTGTTTTTT. This encodes CASSSSSGSFVGGELFF.

The V call is TRBV1, the J call TRBJ2-5; the table's D call of TRBD2 was not tested on the DNA. TRBV1 is reported as a pseudogene. CDR3 length equals 17 residues. DNA of the CDR3: TGCACCAGCAGCCAAGTCGTGGGGGCCGGGGGGCAAGAGACCCAGTACTTC. As protein: CTSSQVVGAGGQETQYF.

A few counts support this clone. The V and J genes are TRBV2 and TRBJ1-1; D may be TRBD1 (6 bases). The germline V and J ends were trimmed by 4 bases and 0 bases, with 15 bases remaining between them. The CDR3 loop spans 16 amino acids. Germline lookup yields CDR1 SNHLY and CDR2 FYNNEI. The CDR3 DNA follows: TGTGCCAGCAGTGCCGGTGGGACATGGATGAACACTGAAGCTTTCTTT. This translates into CASSAGGTWMNTEAFF.

The chain is built from TRBV27 and TRBJ1-1; no firm D call. This CDR3 spans 13 amino acids. The V end was cut by 5 bases, the J end by 3 bases, with 10 bases between. Germline V lookup: CDR1 MNHEY, CDR2 SMNVEV (reference sequence). CDR3 coding DNA: TGTGCCAGCAGTCTCAGTCCCGACACTGAAGCTTTCTTT. Amino acid sequence: CASSLSPDTEAFF.

This clone was observed a single time. V gene TRBV27 combines with J gene TRBJ2-3; 7 bases match TRBD1. There are 11 residues in the CDR3. V was clipped by 3 bases and J by 13 bases; unmatched bases: 4. Germline CDR1 reads MNHEY; CDR2 reads SMNVEV (reference sequence). The DNA for the CDR3 is TGTGCCAGCAGTTTGACAGGGACAGAGTATTTT. It translates to CASSLTGTEYF.

This CDR3 reads CSVEGGRGQYEQYF. CDR3 nucleotide sequence: TGCAGCGTTGAAGGGGGCAGGGGGCAGTACGAGCAGTACTTC. The genes are TRBV29-1 and TRBJ2-7; 8 bases agree with TRBD1. J was trimmed by 4 bases and V by 1 base; bases with no gene match: 6. The CDR3 consists of 14 residues. Germline-derived CDR1 and CDR2 are SQVTM and ANQGSEA.

The J gene is TRBJ1-6, the V gene TRBV7-2, with D unresolved. The CDR3 loop spans 13 amino acids. The germline V gene encodes CDR1 SGHTA and CDR2 FQGNSA. V lost 3 bases and J 7 bases, leaving 7 bases between the germline ends. The CDR3 nucleotides read TGTGCCAGCAGCTTCACGGGGAATTCACCCCTCCACTTT. Translation gives CASSFTGNSPLHF.

V usage is TRBV5-6 and J usage is TRBJ2-1; possible D gene TRBD1, 6 bases. V was pared by 4 bases and J by 8 bases, with 10 bases between. The CDR3 spans 12 residues. CDR1 SGHDT and CDR2 YYEEEE come from the germline V gene. The DNA for the CDR3 is TGTGCCAGCAGCCCGGACAGTTATGAGCAGTTCTTC. Protein product: CASSPDSYEQFF.

This chain joins TRBV28 and TRBJ2-7; D gene unclear. V was pared by 5 bases and J by 2 bases, with 10 bases between. The CDR3 is made up of 13 amino acids. Per the germline V gene, CDR1 is MDHEN and CDR2 is SYDVKM. CDR3 DNA: TGTGCCAGCAGTGTCGACCTTACCTACGAGCAGTACTTC. Translation: CASSVDLTYEQYF. Drawing the rest from reference TRBV28 and TRBJ2-7, the complete variable domain is DVKVTQSSRYLVKRTGEKVFLECVQDMDHENMFWYRQDPGLGLRLIYFSYDVKMKEKGDIPEGYSVSREKKERFSLILESASTNQTSMYLCASSVDLTYEQYFGPGTRLTVT.

The V call is TRBV7-8, the J call TRBJ2-1; 7 positions match TRBD2. The CDR3 runs 15 residues. Germline lookup yields CDR1 SGHVS and CDR2 FQNEAQ. J lost 3 bases, V lost 0 bases, and 2 bases had no gene match. The CDR3: CASSLALADYNEQFF. CDR3 bases: TGTGCCAGCAGCTTAGCTCTAGCGGACTACAATGAGCAGTTCTTC.

The CDR3 loop reads CASSDEETQYF. DNA of the CDR3: TGTGCCAGCAGTGATGAGGAGACCCAGTACTTC. The chain joins TRBV2 to TRBJ2-5; no clear D. Trimming took 3 bases from V and 5 from J, leaving 4 bases between them. The CDR3 has 11 residues. The germline V gene has CDR1 SNHLY and CDR2 FYNNEI.

The chain couples TRBV5-4 to TRBJ2-1; 8 positions agree with TRBD2. The V segment lost 0 bases and the J segment 5 bases; nucleotides outside the gene matches: 7. This CDR3 is 16 amino acids long. The V gene's germline CDR1 is SGHNT and CDR2 YYREEE (reference sequence). CDR3 loop: CASSLVERGPHNEQFF. The CDR3 DNA is TGTGCCAGCAGCTTGGTGGAGCGGGGGCCACACAATGAGCAGTTCTTC.

The chain employs TRBV19 and TRBJ1-1, with D hard to call. Per germline, CDR1 LNHDA and CDR2 SQIVND (reference sequence). The V gene lost 8 bases and the J gene lost 10 bases, with 8 bases spanning the gap. The CDR3 contains 9 residues. The DNA of the CDR3 is TGTGCCAGTCCTAAACGAGCTTTCTTT. It specifies CASPKRAFF.

J is TRBJ2-3 and V is TRBV9; 10 bases align to TRBD1. Unmatched junction bases numbered 3, after V lost 0 bases and J lost 2 bases. The CDR3 loop spans 16 amino acids. Germline V gene lookup returns CDR1 SGDLS and CDR2 YYNGEE. The CDR3: CASSVGDRGPTDTQYF. The CDR3 region has the DNA TGTGCCAGCAGCGTAGGGGACAGGGGACCCACAGATACGCAGTATTTT.

By frequency in the sample, this clone is medium-sized. The chain joins TRBV14 to TRBJ1-4; D is undetermined. This CDR3 spans 14 amino acids. From germline, CDR1 is SGHDN and CDR2 FVKESK. Trimming pared 0 bases from V and 9 bases from J, leaving 11 bases between. The CDR3 here is CASSQDLGQKKLFF. The CDR3 DNA follows: TGTGCCAGCAGCCAAGATTTGGGTCAGAAAAAACTGTTTTTT.

The sample holds one count of this clone. J is TRBJ1-1 and V is TRBV11-3; the D gene is possibly TRBD1 (6 bases). This CDR3 comprises 16 residues. Germline V CDR1 and CDR2: SGHNT, YENEEA. Trimming left V 6 bases short and J 2 bases short, with 19 bases between. In nucleotides, the CDR3 is TGTGCCAGCAGAGTTGCCCGGGGGCATTACAACACTGAAGCTTTCTTT. Protein sequence: CASRVARGHYNTEAFF. Variable domain in full (rest from reference TRBV11-3 and TRBJ1-1): EAGVVQSPRYKIIEKKQPVAFWCNPISGHNTLYWYLQNLGQGPELLIRYENEEAVDDSQLPKDRFSAERLKGVDSTLKIQPAELGDSAVYLCASRVARGHYNTEAFFGQGTRLTVV.

The chain couples TRBV4-2 to TRBJ1-3, with D uncertain. The germline gives CDR1 LGHNA, CDR2 YNFKEQ. The V and J ends lost 4 bases and 0 bases respectively, with 19 bases between them. This CDR3 has 18 residues. This chain's CDR3 is CASSRSDGGSSSGNTIYF. The CDR3 DNA follows: TGTGCCAGCAGCCGGTCAGATGGAGGCAGTTCCTCTGGAAACACCATATATTTT.